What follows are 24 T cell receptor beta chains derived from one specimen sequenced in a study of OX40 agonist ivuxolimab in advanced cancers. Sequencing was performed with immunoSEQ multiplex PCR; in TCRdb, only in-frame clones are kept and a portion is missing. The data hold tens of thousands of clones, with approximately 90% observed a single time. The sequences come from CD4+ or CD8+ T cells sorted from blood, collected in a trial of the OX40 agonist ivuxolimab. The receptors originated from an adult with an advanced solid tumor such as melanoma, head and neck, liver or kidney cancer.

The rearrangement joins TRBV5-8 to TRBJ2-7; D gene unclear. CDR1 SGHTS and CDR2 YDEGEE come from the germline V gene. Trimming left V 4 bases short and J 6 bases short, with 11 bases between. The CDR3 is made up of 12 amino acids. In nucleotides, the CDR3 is TGTGCCAGCAGCCGCATAGTTGGCGAGCAGTACTTC. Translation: CASSRIVGEQYF.

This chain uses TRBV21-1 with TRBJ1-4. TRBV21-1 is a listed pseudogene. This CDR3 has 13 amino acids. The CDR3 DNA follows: TGTGCCAGCAGATCCGACGGCAGTGAAAAACTGTTTTTT. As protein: CASRSDGSEKLFF.

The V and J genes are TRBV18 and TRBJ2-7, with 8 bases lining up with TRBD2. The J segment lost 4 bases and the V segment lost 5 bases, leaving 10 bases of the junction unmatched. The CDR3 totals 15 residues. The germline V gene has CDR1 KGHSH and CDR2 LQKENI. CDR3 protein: CASSRGLAEFYEQYF. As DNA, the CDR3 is TGTGCCAGCTCAAGAGGACTAGCCGAGTTTTACGAGCAGTACTTC.

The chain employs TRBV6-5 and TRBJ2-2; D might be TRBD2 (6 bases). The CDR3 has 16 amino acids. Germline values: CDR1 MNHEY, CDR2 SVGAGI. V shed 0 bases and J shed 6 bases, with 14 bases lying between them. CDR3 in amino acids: CASSYSLPEGSGELFF. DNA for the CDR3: TGTGCCAGCAGTTACTCTCTTCCGGAGGGATCCGGGGAGCTGTTTTTT.

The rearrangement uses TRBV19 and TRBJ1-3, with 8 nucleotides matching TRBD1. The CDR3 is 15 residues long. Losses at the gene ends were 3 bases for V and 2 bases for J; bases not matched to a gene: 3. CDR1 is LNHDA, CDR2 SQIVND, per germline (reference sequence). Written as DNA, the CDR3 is TGTGCCAGTAGTATGGTCAGGGGGCCTGGAAACACCATATATTTT. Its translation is CASSMVRGPGNTIYF.

As DNA, the CDR3 is TGTGCCAGCAGTTACTCCACCTACAATGAGCAGTTCTTC. Residues: CASSYSTYNEQFF. This chain joins TRBV6-6 and TRBJ2-1, with D uncertain. Germline V gene data show CDR1 as MNHNY and CDR2 as SVGAGI (reference sequence). The V gene lost 0 bases and the J gene lost 2 bases, with 2 bases spanning the gap. The CDR3 covers 13 residues.

The DNA for the CDR3 is TGCGCCAGAACTAACCAGGGGGCAGTCTACGAGCAGTACTTC. This encodes CARTNQGAVYEQYF. The rearrangement links TRBV4-1 to TRBJ2-7; 8 positions match TRBD1. Trimming removed 9 bases from V and 3 bases from J; junction bases left unmatched: 10. The CDR3 sequence is 14 residues long. CDR1 is MGHRA and CDR2 is YSYEKL in the germline V gene.

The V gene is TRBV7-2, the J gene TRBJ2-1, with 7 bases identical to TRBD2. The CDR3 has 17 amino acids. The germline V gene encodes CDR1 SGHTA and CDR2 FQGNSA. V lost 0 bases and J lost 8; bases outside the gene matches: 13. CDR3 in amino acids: CASSLAPGWREIDEQFF. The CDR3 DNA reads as TGTGCCAGCAGCTTAGCACCTGGCTGGCGGGAGATAGATGAGCAGTTCTTC.

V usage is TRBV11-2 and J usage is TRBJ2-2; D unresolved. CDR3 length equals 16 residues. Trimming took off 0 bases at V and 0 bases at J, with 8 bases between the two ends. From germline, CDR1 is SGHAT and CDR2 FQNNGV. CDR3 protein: CASSLESQTNTGELFF. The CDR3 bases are TGTGCCAGCAGCTTAGAATCTCAGACGAACACCGGGGAGCTGTTTTTT.

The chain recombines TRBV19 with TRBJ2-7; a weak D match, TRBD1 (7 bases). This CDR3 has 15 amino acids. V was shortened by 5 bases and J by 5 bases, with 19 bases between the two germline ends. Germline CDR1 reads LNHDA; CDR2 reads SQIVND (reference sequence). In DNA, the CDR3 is TGTGCCAGTAGTCCCTATGCGGGACAGATCCACGAGCAGTACTTC. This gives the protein CASSPYAGQIHEQYF. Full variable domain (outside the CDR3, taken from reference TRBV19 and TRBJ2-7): DGGITQSPKYLFRKEGQNVTLSCEQNLNHDAMYWYRQDPGQGLRLIYYSQIVNDFQKGDIAEGYSVSREKKESFPLTVTSAQKNPTAFYLCASSPYAGQIHEQYFGPGTRLTVT.

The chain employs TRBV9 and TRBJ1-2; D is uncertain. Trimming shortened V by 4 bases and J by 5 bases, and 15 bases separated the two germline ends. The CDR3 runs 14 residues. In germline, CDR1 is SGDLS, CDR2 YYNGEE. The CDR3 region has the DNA TGTGCCAGCAGCTCGCCCGGGGATTTGTATGGCTACACCTTC. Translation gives CASSSPGDLYGYTF.

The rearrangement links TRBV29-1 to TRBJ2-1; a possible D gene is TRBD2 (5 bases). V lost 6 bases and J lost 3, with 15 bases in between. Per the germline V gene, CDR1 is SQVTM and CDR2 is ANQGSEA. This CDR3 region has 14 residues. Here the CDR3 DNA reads TGCAGCGTCGAGGACTTGTACGGCTACAATGAGCAGTTCTTC. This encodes CSVEDLYGYNEQFF.

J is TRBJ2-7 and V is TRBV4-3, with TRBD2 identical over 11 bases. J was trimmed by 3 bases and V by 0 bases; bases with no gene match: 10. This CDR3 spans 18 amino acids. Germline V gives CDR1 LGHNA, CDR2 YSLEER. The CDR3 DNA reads TGCGCCAGCAGCCAAGACGTTATAGCGGGAGGGCTTAACTACGAGCAGTACTTC. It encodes CASSQDVIAGGLNYEQYF.

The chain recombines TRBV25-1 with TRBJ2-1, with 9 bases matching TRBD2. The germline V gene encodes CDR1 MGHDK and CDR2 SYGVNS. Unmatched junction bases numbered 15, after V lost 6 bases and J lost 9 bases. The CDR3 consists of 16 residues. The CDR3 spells CASSALAGVGYGEQFF. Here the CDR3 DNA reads TGTGCCAGCAGCGCCTTAGCGGGAGTTGGTTACGGTGAGCAGTTCTTC.

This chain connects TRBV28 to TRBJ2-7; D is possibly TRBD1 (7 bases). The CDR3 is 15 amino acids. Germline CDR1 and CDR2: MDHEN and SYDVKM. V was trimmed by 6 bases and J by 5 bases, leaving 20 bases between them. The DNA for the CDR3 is TGTGCCAGCAGCCTACGGAGGGGGCTTGGTGACGAGCAGTACTTC. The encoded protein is CASSLRRGLGDEQYF.

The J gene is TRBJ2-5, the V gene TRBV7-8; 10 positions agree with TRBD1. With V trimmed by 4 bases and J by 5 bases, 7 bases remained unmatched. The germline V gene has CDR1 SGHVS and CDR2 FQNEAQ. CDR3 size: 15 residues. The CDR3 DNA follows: TGTGCCAGCAGCTCGACAGGGGGCGTTTATGAGACCCAGTACTTC. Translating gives CASSSTGGVYETQYF.

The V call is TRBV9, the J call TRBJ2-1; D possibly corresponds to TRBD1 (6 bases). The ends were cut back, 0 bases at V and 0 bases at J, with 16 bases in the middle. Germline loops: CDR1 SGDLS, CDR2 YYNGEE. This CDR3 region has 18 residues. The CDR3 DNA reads TGTGCCAGCAGCGTAGTACCAGAGGGGGTGAGCTCCTACAATGAGCAGTTCTTC. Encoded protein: CASSVVPEGVSSYNEQFF.

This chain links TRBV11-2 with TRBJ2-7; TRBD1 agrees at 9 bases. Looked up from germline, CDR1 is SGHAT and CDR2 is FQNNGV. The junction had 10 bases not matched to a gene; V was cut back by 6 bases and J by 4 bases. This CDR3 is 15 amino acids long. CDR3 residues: CASRSTGTGRYEQYF. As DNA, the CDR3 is TGTGCCAGCAGGTCCACCGGGACAGGGAGATACGAGCAGTACTTC.

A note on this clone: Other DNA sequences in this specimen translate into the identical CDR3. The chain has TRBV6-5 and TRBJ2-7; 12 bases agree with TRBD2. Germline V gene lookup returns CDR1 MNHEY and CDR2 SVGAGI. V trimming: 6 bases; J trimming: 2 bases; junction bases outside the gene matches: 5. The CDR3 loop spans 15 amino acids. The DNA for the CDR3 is TGTGCCAGCAGGGCTGGACTAGCGGGACCCTACGAGCAGTACTTC. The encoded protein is CASRAGLAGPYEQYF.

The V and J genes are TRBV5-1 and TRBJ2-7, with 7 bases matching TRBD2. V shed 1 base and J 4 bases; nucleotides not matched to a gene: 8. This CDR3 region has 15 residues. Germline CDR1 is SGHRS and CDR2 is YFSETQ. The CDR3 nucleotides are TGCGCCAGCAGCTTGTCCGGGACTAAACTTTACGAGCAGTACTTC. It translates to CASSLSGTKLYEQYF. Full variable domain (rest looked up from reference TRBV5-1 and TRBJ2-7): KAGVTQTPRYLIKTRGQQVTLSCSPISGHRSVSWYQQTPGQGLQFLFEYFSETQRNKGNFPGRFSGRQFSNSRSEMNVSTLELGDSALYLCASSLSGTKLYEQYFGPGTRLTVT.

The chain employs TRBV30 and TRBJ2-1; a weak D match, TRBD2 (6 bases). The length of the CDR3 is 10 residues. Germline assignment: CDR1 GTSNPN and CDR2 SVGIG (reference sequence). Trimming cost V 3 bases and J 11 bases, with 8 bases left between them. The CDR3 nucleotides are TGTGCCTGGAGGGGGACTCAGCAGTTCTTC. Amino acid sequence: CAWRGTQQFF.

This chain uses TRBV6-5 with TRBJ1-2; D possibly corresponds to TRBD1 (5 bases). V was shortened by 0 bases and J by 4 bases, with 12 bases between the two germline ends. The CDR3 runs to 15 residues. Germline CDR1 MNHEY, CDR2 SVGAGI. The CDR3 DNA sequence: TGTGCCAGCAGTTACTCGAATGACAGAGCCTATGGCTACACCTTC. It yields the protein CASSYSNDRAYGYTF.

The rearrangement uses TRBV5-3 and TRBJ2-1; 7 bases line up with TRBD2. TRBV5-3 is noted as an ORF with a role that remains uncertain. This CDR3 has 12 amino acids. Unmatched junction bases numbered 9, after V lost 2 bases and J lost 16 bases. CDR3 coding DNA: TGTGCCAGAAGCTTTGCGGGAGCTTTTCTATTCTTC. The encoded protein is CARSFAGAFLFF.

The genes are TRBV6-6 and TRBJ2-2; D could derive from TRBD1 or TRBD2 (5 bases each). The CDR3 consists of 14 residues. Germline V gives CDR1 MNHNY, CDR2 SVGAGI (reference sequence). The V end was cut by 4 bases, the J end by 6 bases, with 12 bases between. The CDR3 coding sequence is TGTGCCAGCAGTTTCTTCATGGGGGCCGGGGAGCTGTTTTTT. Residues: CASSFFMGAGELFF.